What follows is one T cell receptor beta chain and its context. No cognate antigen has been identified for it. Per-base quality was not reported, and no clone a single base away is much larger than it. According to the germline V gene (reference sequence), CDR1 reads LNHDA and CDR2 reads SQIVND. The CDR3 contains 15 residues, cysteine and phenylalanine counted. Only the CDR3 DNA stays, 45 bases, in frame from base 1. A distance of 24 bases separates the germline ends of V and J, which lose 7 bases and 11 bases respectively. The meaning of the sample's time point label: baseline before first vaccination. Vaccinee samples came from UK trials COV001 and COV002, including a single-blind randomized controlled phase 2/3 trial of AZD1222 (ChAdOx1 nCoV-19) in healthy adults. For TCRbeta chain sequencing, PBMC samples were collected from trial participants at day 0 and at day 28 after the second dose. The CDR3 regions of human TCRbeta chains were subjected to immunosequencing. As for how the authors treated the data: TCRs in the repertoires were compared against a reference library of SARS-CoV-2-specific TCRs that had been generated with the MIRA antigen-specificity platform. Breadth was defined as the fraction of unique TCRs that were SARS-CoV-2-associated, and depth was defined as the fraction of total T cells that were SARS-CoV-2-associated. Using the MIRA data, each spike-specific TCR was assigned both to the spike region to which the TCR was reactive and to a CD4 or CD8 class. Log10-transformed breadth and depth values were compared by one-way ANOVA with Sidak's multiple comparisons tests. As stored in TCRdb, this immuneACCESS dataset retains in-frame rearrangements with V and J assigned. A fraction of the clones does not appear; measured against another copy, unresolved V genes explain less than half of the discrepancy, and the remainder lacks a known reason. That table supplies the V and J calls and clone size; D and trimming were determined from the DNA. The sample yields 150,000 to 200,000 clones; 85% to 95% were counted once. The ten largest clones capture 3.9% of the sample.

This sample stems from a study of T cell responses to AZD1222 COVID-19 vaccine listed by TCRdb under 2021. Context from the whole study: AZD1222 recipients given second doses at about 4 weeks or at about 12 weeks were pooled, since spike-specific TCR depth and breadth were not found to differ between the two schedules. A total of more than 230 trial participants underwent TCR sequencing, of whom around 210 had received two doses of AZD1222 and around 25 had received two doses of the MenACWY control vaccine. Trial participants were enrolled into age subgroups of 18-55, 56-69 and 70-plus years, which contained about 150, 28 and 57 TCR-sequenced participants, respectively.

The paper's findings and limits, for the study overall: After two AZD1222 doses, spike-specific TCR breadth and depth were significantly higher than at day 0 and than in MenACWY recipients. Epitopes outside the regions mutated in the B.1.351 and B.1.1.7 variants were reportedly recognized by nearly half of the unique spike-specific TCRs. Participants were mostly white British and included more females than males, and it was suggested by the authors that clonal diversity may have been underestimated. Vaccine-associated CD4 TCRs spanned the whole spike protein, with dominant responses in regions 160-218 and 743-854. Conclusions about previously exposed vaccinees are limited, since just five or six AZD1222 recipients were seropositive for SARS-CoV-2 at baseline. The 56-69-year group was small, and its depth increase did not reach significance, likely because of low power. Because no samples from the day 14 peak response were available, repertoires could be characterized only after the peak T cell response.

Sequencing was performed on peripheral blood, taken on day 0 of AZD1222 vaccination. This sequence uses TRBV19 and TRBJ1-5; possibly the D gene is TRBD1, per 5 matching bases. This TCR derives from an adult in good health. The DNA sequence reads TGTGCCAGTATCCATAGGGTTGGGACTCCATCTGCCCAGCATTTT. Its amino acids are CASIHRVGTPSAQHF.